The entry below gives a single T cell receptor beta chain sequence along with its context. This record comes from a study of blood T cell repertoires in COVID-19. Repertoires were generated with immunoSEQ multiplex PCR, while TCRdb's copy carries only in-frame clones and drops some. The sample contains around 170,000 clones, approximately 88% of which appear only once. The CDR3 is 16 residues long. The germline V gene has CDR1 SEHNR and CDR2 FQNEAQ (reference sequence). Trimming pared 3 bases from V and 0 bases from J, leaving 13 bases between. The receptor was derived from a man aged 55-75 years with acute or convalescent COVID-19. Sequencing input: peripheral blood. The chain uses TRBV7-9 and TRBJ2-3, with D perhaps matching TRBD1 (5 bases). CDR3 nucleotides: TGTGCCAGCAGCTTTTCCCCAGGGATCAGCACAGATACGCAGTATTTT. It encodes CASSFSPGISTDTQYF.